A selection of T cell receptor beta chains follows, all from one sample in a study of cytomegalovirus exposure and HLA in healthy donors. Assay: immunoSEQ multiplex PCR; the TCRdb copy retains only in-frame clones and omits some. The sample yields 50,000 to 65,000 clones, 96% seen once. Sequences were obtained from PBMCs. These receptors all come from a woman between 18 and 30 years old in good health and CMV-seronegative. Both conserved end residues are part of each CDR3. Size values are once, few and many counts, or a class for expanded clones, and some rows have none.

>NA|TRBV5-8
CASSLFTYEQYF
>NA|TRBV28
CASRAGGVSSYNEQFF
>NA|TRBV27
CASSPTPGLENTEAFF
>NA|TRBV15
CATSRDMTSSYNEQFF
>NA|TRBV28
CASSLTGNEQFF
>once|TRBV28
CASTGLIGDEQYF
>many|TRBV7-9
CASSSQGAVGYTF
>NA|TRBV5-1
CASSSGLAGGTDTQYF
>NA|TRBV19
CASSKGTGVNTEAFF
>NA|TRBV4-3
CASSQEGQGSTYEQYF
>NA|TRBV2
CASSEQGFGTGELFF
>NA|TRBV29-1
CSVDGAGGTYEQYF
>once|TRBV6-1
CASSRDRVVDTQYF
>once|TRBV7-9
CANGWTEAFF
>NA|TRBV7-2
CASSPGGGGQYNEQFF
>NA|TRBV23-1
CASRRAGRTCSGNTIYF
>NA|TRBV6-5
CASSPRREGYYGYTF